This T cell receptor beta chain was sequenced during a study of shared clonotypes between healthy human individuals. After removal of 0 bases from V and 3 bases from J, the junction contained 15 bases not matched to a gene. Germline CDR1 and CDR2: GTSNPN and SVGIG (reference sequence). This CDR3 has 18 amino acids. Study results and caveats: Investigators collected only blood, and repertoires in tissues likely differ. Only a few donors were included, so the genetic and exposure-history diversity represented was limited.

Clones were read by immunoSEQ multiplex PCR, and TCRdb kept only the in-frame ones, dropping some. The table has roughly 650,000 clones, about 95% seen once; the top ten hold less than 0.12%. The naive CD8 fraction comprised CD45RO-negative cells positively selected for CCR7 and excluded terminally differentiated effector memory CD45RA+ cells. The donors, all of them Caucasian adults, lived in Nashville, Tennessee. As for this clone: Its matching antigen is unknown.

The material sequenced was naive CD8+ T cells sorted from blood. The receptor comes from a woman younger than 45 in good health. The chain recombines TRBV30 with TRBJ2-7, with 9 bases matching TRBD1. CDR3 nucleotide sequence: TGTGCCTGGAGTGTCTTTAGGACAGGGGTAGATCCCGACTACGAGCAGTACTTC. It encodes CAWSVFRTGVDPDYEQYF.